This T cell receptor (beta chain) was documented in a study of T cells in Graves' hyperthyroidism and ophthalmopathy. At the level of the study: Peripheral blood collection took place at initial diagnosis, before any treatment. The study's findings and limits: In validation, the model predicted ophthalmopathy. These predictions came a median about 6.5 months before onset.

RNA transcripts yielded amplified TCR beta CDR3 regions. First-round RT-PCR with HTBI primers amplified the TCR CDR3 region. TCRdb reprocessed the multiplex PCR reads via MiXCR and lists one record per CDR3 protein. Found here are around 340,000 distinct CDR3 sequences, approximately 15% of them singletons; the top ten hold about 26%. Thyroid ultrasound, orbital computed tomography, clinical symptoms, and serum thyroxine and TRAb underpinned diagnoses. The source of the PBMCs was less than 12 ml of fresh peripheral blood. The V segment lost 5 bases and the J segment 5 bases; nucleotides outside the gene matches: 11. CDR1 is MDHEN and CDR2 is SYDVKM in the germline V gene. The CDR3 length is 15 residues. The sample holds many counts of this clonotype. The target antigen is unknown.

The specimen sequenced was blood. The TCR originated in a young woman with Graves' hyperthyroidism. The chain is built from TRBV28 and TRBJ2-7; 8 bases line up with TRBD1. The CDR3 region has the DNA TGTGCCAGCAGTAAAACCCTGGGACAGGTCCACGAGCAGTACTTC. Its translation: CASSKTLGQVHEQYF.